This entry concerns a single T cell receptor (beta chain). The target antigen is unknown. The CDR3 is made up of 13 amino acids. Trimming removed 3 bases from V and 0 bases from J, with 4 bases in between. Per the germline V gene, CDR1 is KGHSH and CDR2 is LQKENI. Time point in this sample: patch test 3, about 24 weeks after DPC sensitization. Regarding treatment: therapeutic diphenylcyclopropenone sensitization with weekly scalp DPC. This entry belongs to a study of human T cells and chemical hapten exposure. For the study at large: Patch tests put 0.01% DPC on the upper back, read at 6 days. Mainly, slight library volume differences in the pool made TCR yields vary.

Original analysis: Per-sample TCR counts ranged from roughly 23,224 to 750,000, median 95,638. TCRdb re-analysed the RACE reads in MiXCR, keeping a single row per CDR3 protein. The V and J calls reflect TCRdb's pipeline rather than the authors' work. The data contain some 60,000 distinct CDR3 sequences, around 12% of them singletons. Study-wide results and limits: No shift was seen in TCRs above 1 in 1000 frequency with DPC sensitization.

The chain recombines TRBV18 with TRBJ2-3; D remains ambiguous. The sample was whole blood, taken in connection with sensitization to the hapten diphenylcyclopropenone (DPC). This clonotype was sampled from a man aged 30 to 39 with alopecia areata. Some clones in this sample may be carry-over from other donors' samples. The CDR3 region is CASSPQSTDTQYF. CDR3 DNA: TGTGCCAGCTCACCTCAGAGCACAGATACGCAGTATTTT.